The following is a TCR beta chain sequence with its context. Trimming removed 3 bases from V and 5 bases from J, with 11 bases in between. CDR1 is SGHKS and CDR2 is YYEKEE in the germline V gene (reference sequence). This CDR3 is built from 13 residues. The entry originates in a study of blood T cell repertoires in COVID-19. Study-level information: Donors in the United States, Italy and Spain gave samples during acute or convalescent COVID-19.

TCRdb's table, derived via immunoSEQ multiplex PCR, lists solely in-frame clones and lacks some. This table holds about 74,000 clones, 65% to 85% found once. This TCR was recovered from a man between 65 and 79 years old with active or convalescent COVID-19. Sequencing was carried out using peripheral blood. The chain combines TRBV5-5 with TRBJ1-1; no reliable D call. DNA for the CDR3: TGTGCCAGCAGCTCCTCAGGAACTACTGAAGCTTTCTTT. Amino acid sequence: CASSSSGTTEAFF.